The 28 T cell receptor beta chains presented below share a single source sample, sequenced in a study of blood T cell repertoires in COVID-19. The protocol was immunoSEQ multiplex PCR, while the TCRdb copy is restricted to in-frame clones and leaves out a portion. The sample carries about 190,000 clones, 88% recorded once. Sequences were obtained from peripheral blood. The receptors derive from a man between 18 and 29 years old with active or convalescent COVID-19.

The rearrangement joins TRBV12-3 or TRBV12-4 to TRBJ1-1, with D hard to call. Trimming removed 3 bases from V and 4 bases from J, with 9 bases in between. The CDR3 spans 13 residues. The DNA of the CDR3 is TGTGCCAGCAGTTTCCGGGGAAGCACTGAAGCTTTCTTT. It translates to CASSFRGSTEAFF.

V and J are TRBV4-2 and TRBJ2-2, with TRBD2 matching 11 bases. The CDR3 is 18 residues long. The V gene's germline CDR1 is LGHNA and CDR2 YNFKEQ. The V segment lost 3 bases and the J segment 2 bases; nucleotides outside the gene matches: 8. CDR3 sequence (DNA): TGTGCCAGCAGCCACCAGGGACTAGCGGAACTAAACACCGGGGAGCTGTTTTTT. This translates into CASSHQGLAELNTGELFF.

V and J are TRBV7-8 and TRBJ1-2, with D hard to call. The CDR3 is made up of 16 amino acids. CDR1 SGHVS and CDR2 FQNEAQ come from the germline V gene. The V gene lost 3 bases and the J gene lost 7 bases, with 21 bases spanning the gap. CDR3 region: CASSFVSEEDPFGYTF. CDR3 in DNA: TGTGCCAGCAGCTTCGTAAGTGAGGAAGATCCGTTTGGCTACACCTTC.

The rearrangement links TRBV19 to TRBJ1-4; 7 bases fit TRBD1. The CDR3 consists of 14 residues. Unmatched junction bases numbered 3, after V lost 3 bases and J lost 5 bases. CDR1 LNHDA and CDR2 SQIVND come from the germline V gene (reference sequence). The CDR3 DNA follows: TGTGCCAGTAGTATGGGACAGAGCAATGAAAAACTGTTTTTT. Protein: CASSMGQSNEKLFF.

In DNA, the CDR3 is TGCGCCAGCAGCTTGGATCCGGTAAAAGAGACCCAGTACTTC. The encoded protein is CASSLDPVKETQYF. The V and J genes are TRBV5-1 and TRBJ2-5; D not resolved. CDR1 and CDR2 from the germline V gene are SGHRS and YFSETQ. V lost 0 bases to trimming and J lost 3 bases, with 9 bases between them. The CDR3 has 14 amino acids.

This clone showed up just once. The chain joins TRBV12-3 or TRBV12-4 to TRBJ1-1; unclear D gene. Trimming took 7 bases from V and 1 from J, leaving 10 bases between them. CDR3 length: 13 residues. The CDR3 loop is CASILAGNTEAFF. The DNA for the CDR3 is TGTGCCAGCATCCTTGCGGGGAACACTGAAGCTTTCTTT.

This clone appeared once. The genes are TRBV6-6 and TRBJ2-7, with a possible D match to TRBD1 (6 bases). V dropped 3 bases and J dropped 3 bases, with 12 bases sitting between them. CDR3 length equals 14 residues. Looked up from germline, CDR1 is MNHNY and CDR2 is SVGAGI (reference sequence). Here the CDR3 reads CASSYQRDNYEQYF. The CDR3, as DNA: TGTGCCAGCAGTTATCAACGGGACAACTACGAGCAGTACTTC.

The V call is TRBV12-3 or TRBV12-4, the J call TRBJ1-6, with D perhaps TRBD1 (6 bases). This CDR3 spans 13 amino acids. The V gene lost 3 bases and the J gene lost 10 bases, with 10 bases spanning the gap. Here the CDR3 DNA reads TGTGCCAGCAGTTTCAGGGGTGGATCACCCCTCCACTTT. This translates into CASSFRGGSPLHF.

The chain links TRBV4-2 to TRBJ2-1, with TRBD2 matching 8 bases. Germline CDR1 LGHNA, CDR2 YNFKEQ. V was pared by 0 bases and J by 4 bases, with 5 bases of the junction left unmatched. This CDR3 has 16 residues. The CDR3 is CASSQDPGGGYNEQFF. Written as DNA, the CDR3 is TGTGCCAGCAGCCAAGATCCGGGAGGGGGGTACAATGAGCAGTTCTTC.

This rearrangement joins TRBV7-2 to TRBJ1-5; no clear D. V was cut by 3 bases and J by 0 bases, with 18 bases left in between. Germline V lookup: CDR1 SGHTA, CDR2 FQGNSA. The CDR3 extends over 18 amino acids. The DNA of the CDR3 is TGTGCCAGCAGCTTCGACCGAGGGCGGACTAATAGCAATCAGCCCCAGCATTTT. Translated: CASSFDRGRTNSNQPQHF.

V usage is TRBV9 and J usage is TRBJ2-1; TRBD2 matches at 7 bases. This CDR3 has 15 amino acids. Germline CDR1 is SGDLS and CDR2 is YYNGEE. The V gene end was trimmed by 1 base and the J gene end by 4 bases; junction bases not matched to a gene: 5. The CDR3 loop is CASSVQAGTYNEQFF. The CDR3 DNA sequence: TGTGCCAGCAGCGTACAAGCGGGAACTTACAATGAGCAGTTCTTC.

In this sample, this clone turned up a few times. This chain joins TRBV18 and TRBJ1-1, with 9 bases matching TRBD1. The CDR3 is 15 amino acids. Germline V gene data show CDR1 as KGHSH and CDR2 as LQKENI. J gave up 6 bases and V 4 bases, and 9 bases lay outside the gene matches. The CDR3: CASSRANRGQAEAFF. For the CDR3, the DNA is TGTGCCAGCTCACGGGCTAACAGGGGGCAGGCTGAAGCTTTCTTT.

The genes are TRBV18 and TRBJ1-1; 7 bases are shared with TRBD1. The trim removed 6 bases at V and 2 bases at J, leaving 6 bases unmatched. This CDR3 has 14 amino acids. Germline V gene data show CDR1 as KGHSH and CDR2 as LQKENI. CDR3 in amino acids: CASSRDRINTEAFF. CDR3 coding DNA: TGTGCCAGCTCTCGGGACAGAATAAACACTGAAGCTTTCTTT.

This chain uses TRBV5-8 with TRBJ2-1; possibly TRBD1 for D (7 bases). Trimming removed 0 bases at V and 9 bases at J, with 13 bases between. Germline CDR1 reads SGHTS; CDR2 reads YDEGEE. The CDR3 totals 14 residues. As DNA, the CDR3 is TGTGCCAGCAGCTTGGTCAGGGGGAGGCCTGAGCAGTTCTTC. Its protein is CASSLVRGRPEQFF. Full variable domain (rest looked up from reference TRBV5-8 and TRBJ2-1): EAGVTQSPTHLIKTRGQQATLRCSPISGHTSVYWYQQALGLGLQFLLWYDEGEERNRGNFPPRFSGRQFPNYSSELNVNALELEDSALYLCASSLVRGRPEQFFGPGTRLTVL.

A few counts support this clone. This chain connects TRBV7-2 to TRBJ1-6, with TRBD1 matching over 7 bases. Germline-derived CDR1 and CDR2 are SGHTA and FQGNSA. CDR3 length equals 15 residues. J gave up 9 bases and V 5 bases, and 10 bases lay outside the gene matches. Here the CDR3 reads CASSPRSRDSSPLHF. The CDR3 DNA reads TGTGCCAGCAGCCCCCGGTCCAGGGACAGTTCACCCCTCCACTTT.

Details on this clone: The same CDR3 arises from other DNA sequences in this sample as well. This chain uses TRBV7-9 with TRBJ1-2; maybe TRBD1 (5 bases). The CDR3 is made up of 14 amino acids. V was trimmed by 3 bases and J by 2 bases, leaving 10 bases between them. Germline CDR1 is SEHNR and CDR2 is FQNEAQ (reference sequence). CDR3 residues: CASSFGQGNYGYTF. As DNA, the CDR3 is TGTGCCAGCAGCTTTGGGCAGGGAAACTATGGCTACACCTTC.

The gene calls are TRBV5-1 and TRBJ2-3; TRBD2 aligns across 14 bases. This CDR3 region has 18 residues. Trimming took 0 bases from V and 5 from J; bases not matched to a gene: 8. Germline-derived CDR1 and CDR2 are SGHRS and YFSETQ. The CDR3 sequence: CASSLGLAGGPSEDTQYF. The CDR3 nucleotides are TGCGCCAGCAGCTTGGGACTAGCGGGGGGGCCCTCTGAAGATACGCAGTATTTT.

The chain links TRBV7-2 to TRBJ1-5; 8 positions agree with TRBD1. CDR1 and CDR2 from the germline V gene are SGHTA and FQGNSA. The CDR3 is made up of 14 amino acids. V lost 2 bases to trimming and J lost 5 bases; unmatched junction nucleotides: 2. The CDR3 nucleotides are TGTGCCAGCAGCTTAAGGACAGGGCATCAGCCCCAGCATTTT. Residues: CASSLRTGHQPQHF.

This chain's CDR3 is CASSESRTSGSGEQFF. As DNA, the CDR3 is TGTGCCAGCAGTGAATCTAGGACTAGCGGGAGTGGTGAGCAGTTCTTC. The J gene is TRBJ2-1, the V gene TRBV25-1, with 13 bases lining up with TRBD2. The CDR3 runs to 16 residues. V shed 1 base, J shed 9 bases, and the junction held 6 bases outside the gene matches. Germline V gene lookup returns CDR1 MGHDK and CDR2 SYGVNS.

A single count supports this clone. This chain uses TRBV7-2 with TRBJ2-1, with 12 bases aligning to TRBD2. Germline-derived CDR1 and CDR2 are SGHTA and FQGNSA. The CDR3 is 16 amino acids. Trimming removed 3 bases from V and 4 bases from J; junction bases left unmatched: 4. The CDR3, as DNA: TGTGCCAGCAGCTTCTATGGGACTAGCGGGTACAATGAGCAGTTCTTC. It translates to CASSFYGTSGYNEQFF.

This rearrangement joins TRBV15 to TRBJ1-3, with 10 bases aligning to TRBD1. CDR1 and CDR2 (germline): LNHNV, YYDKDF (reference sequence). V shed 3 bases, J shed 3 bases, and the junction held 5 bases outside the gene matches. The CDR3 runs to 16 residues. CDR3 residues: CATSSKTGGFGNTIYF. The CDR3, as DNA: TGTGCCACCAGCAGCAAGACAGGGGGCTTTGGAAACACCATATATTTT. Together with reference TRBV15 and TRBJ1-3, the CDR3 gives the full variable domain: DAMVIQNPRYQVTQFGKPVTLSCSQTLNHNVMYWYQQKSSQAPKLLFHYYDKDFNNEADTPDNFQSRRPNTSFCFLDIRSPGLGDTAMYLCATSSKTGGFGNTIYFGEGSWLTVV.

The chain has TRBV10-3 and TRBJ1-1; maybe TRBD1 (6 bases). The CDR3 runs 13 residues. Trimming cost V 6 bases and J 1 base, with 9 bases left between them. Germline V gives CDR1 ENHRY, CDR2 SYGVKD. The CDR3 is CAIRGQWNTEAFF. In DNA, the CDR3 is TGTGCCATCAGGGGACAATGGAACACTGAAGCTTTCTTT.

The chain joins TRBV5-5 to TRBJ1-1; weak D call: TRBD1 (5 bases). The ends were cut back, 3 bases at V and 1 base at J, with 13 bases in the middle. From germline, CDR1 is SGHKS and CDR2 YYEKEE (reference sequence). The CDR3 consists of 15 residues. The CDR3 coding sequence is TGTGCCAGCAGCTGGGGTGGGGCAGGGAACACTGAAGCTTTCTTT. It encodes CASSWGGAGNTEAFF.

This clone was recorded once. The chain links TRBV5-4 to TRBJ1-6; tentative D call: TRBD1 (5 bases). This CDR3 contains 14 residues. Trimming removed 2 bases at V and 7 bases at J, with 10 bases between. CDR1 is SGHNT, CDR2 YYREEE, per germline (reference sequence). CDR3: CASSLQAKNSPLHF. CDR3 coding DNA: TGTGCCAGCAGCTTACAGGCCAAGAATTCACCCCTCCACTTT.

This chain connects TRBV24-1 to TRBJ2-7; D might be TRBD1 (6 bases). The CDR3 is 12 residues long. Between the trimmed V and J ends, which lost 7 bases and 5 bases, there was a span of 11 bases. Germline CDR1 KGHDR, CDR2 SFDVKD. CDR3 coding DNA: TGTGCCACCAGCAGGGGATCGGACGAGCAGTACTTC. The encoded protein is CATSRGSDEQYF.

CDR3 loop: CAWRRQGQGNQPQHF. The CDR3 DNA reads TGTGCCTGGAGGCGACAGGGACAGGGCAATCAGCCCCAGCATTTT. This sequence joins TRBV30 and TRBJ1-5; 8 bases are a match to TRBD1. The CDR3 contains 15 residues. V was clipped by 3 bases and J by 2 bases; unmatched bases: 6. Germline V gene data show CDR1 as GTSNPN and CDR2 as SVGIG (reference sequence).

The chain couples TRBV7-6 to TRBJ2-7; 11 nucleotides agree with TRBD1. Trimming took 1 base from V and 4 from J; bases not matched to a gene: 9. Germline V gene lookup returns CDR1 SGHVS and CDR2 FNYEAQ. CDR3 size: 17 residues. The CDR3 nucleotides read TGTGCCAGCAGCTTAGGACTTCCGGGACAGGGGGAGTACGAGCAGTACTTC. This codes for CASSLGLPGQGEYEQYF.

V gene TRBV3-1 (or the pseudogene TRBV3-2) combines with J gene TRBJ1-1; tentative D call: TRBD1 (5 bases). CDR1 and CDR2 from the germline V gene are LGHDT and YNNKEL (reference sequence). CDR3 length: 13 residues. Trimming removed 5 bases from V and 4 bases from J, with 11 bases in between. The DNA of the CDR3 is TGTGCCAGCAGCTCGACAACAGGCACTGAAGCTTTCTTT. Translated, it gives CASSSTTGTEAFF.